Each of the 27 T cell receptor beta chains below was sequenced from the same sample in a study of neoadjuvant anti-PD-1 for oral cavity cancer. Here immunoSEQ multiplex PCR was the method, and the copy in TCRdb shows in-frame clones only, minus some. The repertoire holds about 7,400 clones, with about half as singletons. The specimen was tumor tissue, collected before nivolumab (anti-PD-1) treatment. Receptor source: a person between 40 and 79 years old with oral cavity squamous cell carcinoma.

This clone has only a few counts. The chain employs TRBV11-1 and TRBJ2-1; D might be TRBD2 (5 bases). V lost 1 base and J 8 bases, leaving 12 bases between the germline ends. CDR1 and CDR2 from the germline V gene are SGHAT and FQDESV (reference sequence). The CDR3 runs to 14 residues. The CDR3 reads CASSLDGILDEQFF. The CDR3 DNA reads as TGTGCCAGCAGCTTAGACGGGATCCTCGATGAGCAGTTCTTC.

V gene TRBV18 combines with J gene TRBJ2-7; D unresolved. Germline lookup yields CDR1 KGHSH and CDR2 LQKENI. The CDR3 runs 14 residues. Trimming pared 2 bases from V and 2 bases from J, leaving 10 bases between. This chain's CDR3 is CASSPMGNPYEQYF. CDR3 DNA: TGTGCCAGCTCACCAATGGGGAACCCCTACGAGCAGTACTTC.

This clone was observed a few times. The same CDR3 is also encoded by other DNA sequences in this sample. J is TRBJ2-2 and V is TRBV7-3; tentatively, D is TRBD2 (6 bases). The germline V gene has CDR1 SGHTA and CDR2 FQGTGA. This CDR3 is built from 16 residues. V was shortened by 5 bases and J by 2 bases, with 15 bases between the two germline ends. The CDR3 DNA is TGTGCCAGCAGCCCCGGTTCCGGGGGAAACACCGGGGAGCTGTTTTTT. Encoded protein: CASSPGSGGNTGELFF.

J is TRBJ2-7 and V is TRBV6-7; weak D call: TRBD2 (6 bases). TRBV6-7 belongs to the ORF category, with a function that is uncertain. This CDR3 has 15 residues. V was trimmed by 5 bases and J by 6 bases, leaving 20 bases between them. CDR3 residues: CASSHPGGLHPEQYF. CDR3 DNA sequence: TGTGCCAGCAGTCACCCCGGGGGTCTCCACCCCGAGCAGTACTTC.

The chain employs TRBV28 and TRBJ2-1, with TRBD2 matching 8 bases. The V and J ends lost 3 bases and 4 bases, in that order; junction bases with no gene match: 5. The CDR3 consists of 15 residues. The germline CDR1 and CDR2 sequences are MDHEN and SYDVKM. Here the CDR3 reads CASSLRGAGYNEQFF. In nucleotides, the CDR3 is TGTGCCAGCAGTTTGCGGGGGGCGGGATACAATGAGCAGTTCTTC.

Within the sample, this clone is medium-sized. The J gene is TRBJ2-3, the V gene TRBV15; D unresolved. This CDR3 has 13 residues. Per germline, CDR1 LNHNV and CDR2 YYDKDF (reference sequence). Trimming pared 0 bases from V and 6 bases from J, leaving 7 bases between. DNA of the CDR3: TGTGCCACCAGCAGAGATAGTACGGATACGCAGTATTTT. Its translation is CATSRDSTDTQYF. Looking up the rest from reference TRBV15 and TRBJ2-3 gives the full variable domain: DAMVIQNPRYQVTQFGKPVTLSCSQTLNHNVMYWYQQKSSQAPKLLFHYYDKDFNNEADTPDNFQSRRPNTSFCFLDIRSPGLGDTAMYLCATSRDSTDTQYFGPGTRLTVL.

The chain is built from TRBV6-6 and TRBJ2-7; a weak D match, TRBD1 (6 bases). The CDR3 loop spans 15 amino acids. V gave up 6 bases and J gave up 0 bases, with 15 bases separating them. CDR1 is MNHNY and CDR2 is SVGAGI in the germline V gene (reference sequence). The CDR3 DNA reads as TGTGCCAGCAGCCCCTCGACAGGCAGCTCCTACGAGCAGTACTTC. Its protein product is CASSPSTGSSYEQYF.

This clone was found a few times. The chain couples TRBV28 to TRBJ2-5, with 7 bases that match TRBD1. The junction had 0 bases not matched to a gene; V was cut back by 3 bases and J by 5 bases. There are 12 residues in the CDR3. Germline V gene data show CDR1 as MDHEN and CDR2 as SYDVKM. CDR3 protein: CASSFRGETQYF. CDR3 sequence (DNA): TGTGCCAGCAGTTTCAGGGGGGAGACCCAGTACTTC.

The CDR3 reads CASRSGGQETQYF. As DNA, the CDR3 is TGTGCCAGCAGATCCGGGGGCCAAGAGACCCAGTACTTC. The chain combines TRBV6-5 with TRBJ2-5, with a weak D call TRBD2 (6 bases). V lost 6 bases, J lost 1 base, and 9 bases lay in between. The CDR3 has 13 amino acids. In germline, CDR1 is MNHEY, CDR2 SVGAGI.

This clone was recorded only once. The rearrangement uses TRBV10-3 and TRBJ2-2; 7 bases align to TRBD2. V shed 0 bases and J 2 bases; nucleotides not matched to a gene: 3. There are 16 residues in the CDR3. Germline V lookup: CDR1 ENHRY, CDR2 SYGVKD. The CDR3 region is CAISESGGGNTGELFF. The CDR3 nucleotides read TGTGCCATCAGTGAGTCCGGCGGGGGAAACACCGGGGAGCTGTTTTTT.

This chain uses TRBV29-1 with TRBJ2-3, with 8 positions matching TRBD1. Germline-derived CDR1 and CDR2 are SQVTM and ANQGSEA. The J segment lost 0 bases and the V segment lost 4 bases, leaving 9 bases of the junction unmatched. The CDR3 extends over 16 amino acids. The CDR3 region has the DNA TGCAGCGTTGTATGGGGACAGGTTGCTAGCACAGATACGCAGTATTTT. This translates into CSVVWGQVASTDTQYF.

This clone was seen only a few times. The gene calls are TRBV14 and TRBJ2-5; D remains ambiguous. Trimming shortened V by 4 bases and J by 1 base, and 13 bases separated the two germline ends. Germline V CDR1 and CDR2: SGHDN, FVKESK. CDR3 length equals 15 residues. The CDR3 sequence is CASSLRGGFQETQYF. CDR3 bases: TGTGCCAGCAGCCTTCGCGGCGGTTTCCAAGAGACCCAGTACTTC. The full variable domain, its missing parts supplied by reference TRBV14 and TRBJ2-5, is EAGVTQFPSHSVIEKGQTVTLRCDPISGHDNLYWYRRVMGKEIKFLLHFVKESKQDESGMPNNRFLAERTGGTYSTLKVQPAELEDSGVYFCASSLRGGFQETQYFGPGTRLLVL.

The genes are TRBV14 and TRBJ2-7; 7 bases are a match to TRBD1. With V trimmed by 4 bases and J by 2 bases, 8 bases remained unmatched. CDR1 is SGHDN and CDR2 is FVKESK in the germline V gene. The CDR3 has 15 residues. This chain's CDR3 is CASSRTGTATYEQYF. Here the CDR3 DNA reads TGTGCCAGCAGCCGGACCGGGACAGCCACCTACGAGCAGTACTTC.

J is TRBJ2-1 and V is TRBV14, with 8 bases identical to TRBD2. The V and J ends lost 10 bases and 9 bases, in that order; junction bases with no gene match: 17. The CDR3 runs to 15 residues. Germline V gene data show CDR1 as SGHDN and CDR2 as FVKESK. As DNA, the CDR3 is TGTGCCACCAGGCCTATTGCGGGAGGCCTATTTGAGCAGTTCTTC. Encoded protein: CATRPIAGGLFEQFF.

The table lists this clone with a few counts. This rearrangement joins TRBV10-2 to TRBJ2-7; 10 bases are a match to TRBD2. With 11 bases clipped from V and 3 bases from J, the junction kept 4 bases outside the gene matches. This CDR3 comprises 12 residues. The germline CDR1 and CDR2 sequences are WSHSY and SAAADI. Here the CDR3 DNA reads TGCGCCTCCTGGACTAGCGGCTACGAGCAGTACTTC. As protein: CASWTSGYEQYF.

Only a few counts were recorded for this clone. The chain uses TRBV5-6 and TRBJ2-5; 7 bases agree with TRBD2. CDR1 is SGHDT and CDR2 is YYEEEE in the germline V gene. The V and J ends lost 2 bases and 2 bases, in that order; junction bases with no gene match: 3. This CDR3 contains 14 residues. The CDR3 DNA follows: TGTGCCAGCAGCTTATCTAGCGGTCAAGAGACCCAGTACTTC. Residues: CASSLSSGQETQYF.

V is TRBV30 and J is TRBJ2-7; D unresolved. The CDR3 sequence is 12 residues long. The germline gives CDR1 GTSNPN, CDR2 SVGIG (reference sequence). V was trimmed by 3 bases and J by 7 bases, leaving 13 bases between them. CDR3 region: CAWRGSAREQYF. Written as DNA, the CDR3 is TGTGCCTGGAGAGGTTCGGCGCGGGAGCAGTACTTC.

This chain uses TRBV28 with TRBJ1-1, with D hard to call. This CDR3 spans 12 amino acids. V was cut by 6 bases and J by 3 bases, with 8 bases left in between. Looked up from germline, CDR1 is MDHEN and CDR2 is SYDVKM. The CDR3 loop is CASSPAHTEAFF. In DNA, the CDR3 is TGTGCCAGCAGCCCCGCCCACACTGAAGCTTTCTTT. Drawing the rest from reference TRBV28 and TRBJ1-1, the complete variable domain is DVKVTQSSRYLVKRTGEKVFLECVQDMDHENMFWYRQDPGLGLRLIYFSYDVKMKEKGDIPEGYSVSREKKERFSLILESASTNQTSMYLCASSPAHTEAFFGQGTRLTVV.

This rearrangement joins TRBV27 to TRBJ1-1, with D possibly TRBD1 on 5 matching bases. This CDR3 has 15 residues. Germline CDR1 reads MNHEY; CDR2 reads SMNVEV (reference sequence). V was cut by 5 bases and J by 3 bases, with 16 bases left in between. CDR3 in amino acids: CASSPRVLRDTEAFF. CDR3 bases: TGTGCCAGCAGTCCCAGGGTCCTCAGGGACACTGAAGCTTTCTTT.

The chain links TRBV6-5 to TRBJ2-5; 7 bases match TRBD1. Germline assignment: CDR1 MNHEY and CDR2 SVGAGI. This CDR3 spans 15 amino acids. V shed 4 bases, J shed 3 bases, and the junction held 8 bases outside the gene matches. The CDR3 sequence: CASSSPGQLKETQYF. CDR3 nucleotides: TGTGCCAGCAGTTCCCCGGGACAGCTCAAAGAGACCCAGTACTTC.

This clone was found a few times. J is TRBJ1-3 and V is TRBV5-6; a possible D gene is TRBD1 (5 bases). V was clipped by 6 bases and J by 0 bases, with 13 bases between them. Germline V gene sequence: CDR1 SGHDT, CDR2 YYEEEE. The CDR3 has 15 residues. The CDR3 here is CASTMWGFSGNTIYF. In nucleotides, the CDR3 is TGTGCCAGCACCATGTGGGGGTTCTCTGGAAACACCATATATTTT.

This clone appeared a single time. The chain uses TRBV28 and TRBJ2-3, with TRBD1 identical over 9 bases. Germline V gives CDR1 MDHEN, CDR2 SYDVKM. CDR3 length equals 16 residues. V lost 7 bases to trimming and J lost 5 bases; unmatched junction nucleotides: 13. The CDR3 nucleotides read TGTGCCAGCAAACCCACCGGGGACAGGGCAGGAGATACGCAGTATTTT. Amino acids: CASKPTGDRAGDTQYF. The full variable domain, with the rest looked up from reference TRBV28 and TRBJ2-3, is DVKVTQSSRYLVKRTGEKVFLECVQDMDHENMFWYRQDPGLGLRLIYFSYDVKMKEKGDIPEGYSVSREKKERFSLILESASTNQTSMYLCASKPTGDRAGDTQYFGPGTRLTVL.

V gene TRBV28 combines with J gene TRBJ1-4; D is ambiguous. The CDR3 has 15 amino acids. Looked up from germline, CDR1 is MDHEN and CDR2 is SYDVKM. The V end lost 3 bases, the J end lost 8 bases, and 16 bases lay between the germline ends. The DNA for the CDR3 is TGTGCCAGCAGTTTTATTGTGGGCAACGGGGAAAAACTGTTTTTT. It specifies CASSFIVGNGEKLFF.

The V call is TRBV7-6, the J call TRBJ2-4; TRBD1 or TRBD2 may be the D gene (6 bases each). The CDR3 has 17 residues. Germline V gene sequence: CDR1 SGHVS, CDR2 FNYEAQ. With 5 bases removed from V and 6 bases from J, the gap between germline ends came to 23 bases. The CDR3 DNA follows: TGTGCCAGCAGCCCTCTCGGAGGGACACCCGGGGGAAACATTCAGTACTTC. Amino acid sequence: CASSPLGGTPGGNIQYF.

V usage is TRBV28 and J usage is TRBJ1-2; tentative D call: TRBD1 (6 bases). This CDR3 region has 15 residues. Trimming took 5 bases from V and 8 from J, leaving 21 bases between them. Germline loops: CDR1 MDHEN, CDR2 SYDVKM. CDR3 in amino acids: CASSRTGSRFRGYTF. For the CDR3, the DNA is TGTGCCAGCAGTCGAACAGGGTCTAGGTTTAGGGGCTACACCTTC.

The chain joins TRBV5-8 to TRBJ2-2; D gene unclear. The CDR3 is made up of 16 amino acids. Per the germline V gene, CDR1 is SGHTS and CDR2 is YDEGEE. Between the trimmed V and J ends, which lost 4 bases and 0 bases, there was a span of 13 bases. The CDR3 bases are TGTGCCAGCAGCCCTCCTACGGTCACGAACACCGGGGAGCTGTTTTTT. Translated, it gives CASSPPTVTNTGELFF.

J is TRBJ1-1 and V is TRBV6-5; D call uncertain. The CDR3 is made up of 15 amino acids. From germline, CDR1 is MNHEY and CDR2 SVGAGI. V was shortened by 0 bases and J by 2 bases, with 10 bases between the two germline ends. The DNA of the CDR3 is TGTGCCAGCAGTTACTCGCCAACGTTAAACACTGAAGCTTTCTTT. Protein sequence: CASSYSPTLNTEAFF.